This T cell receptor (beta chain) was observed in a study of blood T cell repertoires in COVID-19. Between the trimmed V and J ends, which lost 0 bases and 0 bases, there was a span of 21 bases. The germline gives CDR1 SGHTA, CDR2 FQGNSA. The CDR3 is 19 amino acids. Using immunoSEQ multiplex PCR, the repertoire was profiled, and TCRdb retains in-frame clones only, with some absent. The repertoire holds under 150,000 clones, with over 80% as singletons. The study recruited exposed participants who had met a COVID-19 case within 2 weeks before entry. Sequenced sample: PBMCs or T cells enriched from blood (not recorded which). This chain joins TRBV7-2 and TRBJ2-7; perhaps TRBD2 as D (5 bases). The origin of this receptor is a woman in her 50s who had been exposed to COVID-19. As DNA, the CDR3 is TGTGCCAGCAGCTTAGCGCCCCAGGCCCTATTGGGGAGCTCCTACGAGCAGTACTTC. Translated, it gives CASSLAPQALLGSSYEQYF.